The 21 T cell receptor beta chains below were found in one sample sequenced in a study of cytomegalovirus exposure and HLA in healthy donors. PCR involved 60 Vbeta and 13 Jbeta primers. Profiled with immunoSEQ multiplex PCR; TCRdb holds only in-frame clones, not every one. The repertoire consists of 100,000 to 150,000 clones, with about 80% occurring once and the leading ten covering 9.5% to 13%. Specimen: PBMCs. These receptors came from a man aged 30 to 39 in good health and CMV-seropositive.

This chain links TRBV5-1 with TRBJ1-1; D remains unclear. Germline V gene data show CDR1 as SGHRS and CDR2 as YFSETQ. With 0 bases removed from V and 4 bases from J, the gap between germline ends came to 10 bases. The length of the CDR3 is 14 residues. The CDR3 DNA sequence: TGCGCCAGCAGCTTGGAGGCGGGATCCACTGAAGCTTTCTTT. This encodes CASSLEAGSTEAFF.

CDR3 sequence (DNA): TGTGCCAGCAGCTTAGCGGCGGGTACCGGGGAGCTGTTTTTT. Its protein product is CASSLAAGTGELFF. The chain recombines TRBV7-2 with TRBJ2-2, with a weak D call TRBD2 (5 bases). There are 14 residues in the CDR3. The V end was cut by 0 bases, the J end by 5 bases, with 7 bases between. Germline V CDR1 and CDR2: SGHTA, FQGNSA.

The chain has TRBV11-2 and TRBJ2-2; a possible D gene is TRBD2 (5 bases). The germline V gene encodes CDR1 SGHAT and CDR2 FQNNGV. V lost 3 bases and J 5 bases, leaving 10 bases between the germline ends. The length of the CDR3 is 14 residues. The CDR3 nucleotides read TGTGCCAGCAGCTTTGGACTGCTGACCGGGGAGCTGTTTTTT. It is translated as CASSFGLLTGELFF. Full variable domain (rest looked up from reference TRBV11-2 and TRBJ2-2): EAGVAQSPRYKIIEKRQSVAFWCNPISGHATLYWYQQILGQGPKLLIQFQNNGVVDDSQLPKDRFSAERLKGVDSTLKIQPAKLEDSAVYLCASSFGLLTGELFFGEGSRLTVL.

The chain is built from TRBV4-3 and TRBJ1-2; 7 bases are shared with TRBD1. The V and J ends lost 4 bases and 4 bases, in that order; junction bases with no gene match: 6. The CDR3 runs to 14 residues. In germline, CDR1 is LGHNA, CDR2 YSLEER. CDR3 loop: CASSPLGQTYGYTF. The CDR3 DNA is TGCGCCAGCAGCCCACTGGGACAGACCTATGGCTACACCTTC.

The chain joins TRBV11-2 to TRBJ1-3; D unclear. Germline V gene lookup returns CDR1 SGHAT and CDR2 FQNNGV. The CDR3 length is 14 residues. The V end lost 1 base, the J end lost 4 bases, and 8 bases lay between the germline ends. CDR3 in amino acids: CASSLAGIGNTIYF. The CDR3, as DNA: TGTGCCAGCAGCTTAGCGGGGATCGGAAACACCATATATTTT.

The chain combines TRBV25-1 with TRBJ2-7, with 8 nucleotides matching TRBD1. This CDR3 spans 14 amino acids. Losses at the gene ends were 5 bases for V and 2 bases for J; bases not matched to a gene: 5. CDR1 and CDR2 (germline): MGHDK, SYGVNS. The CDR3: CASSSPDRAYEQYF. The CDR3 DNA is TGTGCCAGCAGTTCCCCGGACAGGGCCTACGAGCAGTACTTC.

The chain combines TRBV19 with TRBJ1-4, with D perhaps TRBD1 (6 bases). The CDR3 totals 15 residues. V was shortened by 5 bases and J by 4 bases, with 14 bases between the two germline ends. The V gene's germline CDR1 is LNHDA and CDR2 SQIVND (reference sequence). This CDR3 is CASSFHRDFNEKLFF. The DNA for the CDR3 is TGTGCCAGTAGTTTCCACAGGGATTTTAATGAAAAACTGTTTTTT.

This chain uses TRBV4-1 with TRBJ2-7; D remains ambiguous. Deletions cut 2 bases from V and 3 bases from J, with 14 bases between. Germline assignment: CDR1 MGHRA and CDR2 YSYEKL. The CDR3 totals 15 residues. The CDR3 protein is CASSQQVGTIYEQYF. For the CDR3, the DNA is TGCGCCAGCAGCCAACAGGTGGGCACAATCTACGAGCAGTACTTC.

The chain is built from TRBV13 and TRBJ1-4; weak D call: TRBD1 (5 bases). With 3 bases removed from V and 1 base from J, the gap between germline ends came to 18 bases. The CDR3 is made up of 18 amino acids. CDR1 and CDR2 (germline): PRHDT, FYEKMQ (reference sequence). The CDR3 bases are TGTGCCAGCAGCTTGGGAGACTCCCACGGGGGAACTAATGAAAAACTGTTTTTT. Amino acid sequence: CASSLGDSHGGTNEKLFF.

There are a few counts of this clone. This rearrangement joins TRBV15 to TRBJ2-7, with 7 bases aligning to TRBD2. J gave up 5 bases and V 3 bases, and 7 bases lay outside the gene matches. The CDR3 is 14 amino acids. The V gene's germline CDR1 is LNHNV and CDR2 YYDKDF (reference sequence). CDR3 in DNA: TGTGCCACCAGCAGCGGGGGAGGGTACGACGAGCAGTACTTC. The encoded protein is CATSSGGGYDEQYF.

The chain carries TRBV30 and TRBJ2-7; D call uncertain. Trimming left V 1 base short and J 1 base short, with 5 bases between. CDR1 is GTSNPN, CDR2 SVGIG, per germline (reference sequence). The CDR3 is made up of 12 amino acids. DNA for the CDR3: TGTGCCTGGAGTGCGTCTTCCTACGAGCAGTACTTC. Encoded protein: CAWSASSYEQYF.

As DNA, the CDR3 is TGTGCCAGCAGCTTTCCGGGGAGGTCGTACGAGCAGTACTTC. Its protein is CASSFPGRSYEQYF. The chain employs TRBV7-8 and TRBJ2-7; a weak D match, TRBD2 (6 bases). The CDR3 extends over 14 amino acids. Trimming shortened V by 3 bases and J by 4 bases, and 13 bases separated the two germline ends. Germline V lookup: CDR1 SGHVS, CDR2 FQNEAQ.

In DNA form, the CDR3 reads TGTGCCAGCAGTATTGGACTAGCAGGCAATGAGCAGTTCTTC. Protein sequence: CASSIGLAGNEQFF. V gene TRBV28 combines with J gene TRBJ2-1; 8 bases line up with TRBD2. The CDR3 totals 14 residues. CDR1 is MDHEN and CDR2 is SYDVKM in the germline V gene. V lost 5 bases to trimming and J lost 6 bases; unmatched junction nucleotides: 6. Based on the CDR3 plus reference TRBV28 and TRBJ2-1, the full variable domain is DVKVTQSSRYLVKRTGEKVFLECVQDMDHENMFWYRQDPGLGLRLIYFSYDVKMKEKGDIPEGYSVSREKKERFSLILESASTNQTSMYLCASSIGLAGNEQFFGPGTRLTVL.

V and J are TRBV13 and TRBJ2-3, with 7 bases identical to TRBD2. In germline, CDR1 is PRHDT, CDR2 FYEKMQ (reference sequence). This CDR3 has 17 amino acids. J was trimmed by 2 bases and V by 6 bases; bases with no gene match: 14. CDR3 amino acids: CASSPPAELADTDTQYF. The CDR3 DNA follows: TGTGCCAGCAGTCCGCCCGCGGAGCTAGCGGACACAGATACGCAGTATTTT. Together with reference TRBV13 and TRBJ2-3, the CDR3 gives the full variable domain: AAGVIQSPRHLIKEKRETATLKCYPIPRHDTVYWYQQGPGQDPQFLISFYEKMQSDKGSIPDRFSAQQFSDYHSELNMSSLELGDSALYFCASSPPAELADTDTQYFGPGTRLTVL.

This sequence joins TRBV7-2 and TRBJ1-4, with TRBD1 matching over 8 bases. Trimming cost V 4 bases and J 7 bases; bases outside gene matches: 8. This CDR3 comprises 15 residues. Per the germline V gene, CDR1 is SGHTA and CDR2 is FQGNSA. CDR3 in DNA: TGTGCCAGCAGCTCTACAGGGGGAGAGGGTGAAAAACTGTTTTTT. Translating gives CASSSTGGEGEKLFF.

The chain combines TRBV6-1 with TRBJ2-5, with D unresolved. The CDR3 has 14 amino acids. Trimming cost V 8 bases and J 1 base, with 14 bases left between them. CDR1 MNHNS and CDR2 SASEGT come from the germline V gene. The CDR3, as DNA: TGTGCCAGCGGAATTAGATCTAGCCAAGAGACCCAGTACTTC. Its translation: CASGIRSSQETQYF.

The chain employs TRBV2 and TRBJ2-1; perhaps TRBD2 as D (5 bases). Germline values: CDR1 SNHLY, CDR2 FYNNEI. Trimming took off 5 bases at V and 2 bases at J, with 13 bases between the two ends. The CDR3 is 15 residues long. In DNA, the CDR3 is TGTGCCAGCAGTCCTCGGACTGGCCCCTACAATGAGCAGTTCTTC. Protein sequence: CASSPRTGPYNEQFF.

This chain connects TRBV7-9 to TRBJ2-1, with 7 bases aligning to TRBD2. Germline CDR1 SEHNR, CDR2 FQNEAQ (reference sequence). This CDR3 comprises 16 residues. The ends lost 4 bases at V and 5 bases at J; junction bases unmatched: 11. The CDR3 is CASSSPLGGSNNEQFF. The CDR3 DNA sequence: TGTGCCAGCAGCTCCCCCCTCGGGGGGAGCAACAATGAGCAGTTCTTC.

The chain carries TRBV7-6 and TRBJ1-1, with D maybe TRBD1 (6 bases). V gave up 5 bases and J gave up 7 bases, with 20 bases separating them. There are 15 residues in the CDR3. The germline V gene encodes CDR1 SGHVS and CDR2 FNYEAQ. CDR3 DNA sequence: TGTGCCAGCAGCCCGCTGGGGGGGCGCAATATTGAAGCTTTCTTT. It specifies CASSPLGGRNIEAFF.

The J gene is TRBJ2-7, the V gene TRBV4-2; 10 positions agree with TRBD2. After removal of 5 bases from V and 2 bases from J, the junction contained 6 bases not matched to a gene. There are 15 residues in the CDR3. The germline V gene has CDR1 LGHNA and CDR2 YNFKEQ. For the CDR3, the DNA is TGTGCCAGCAGCTTACGACTAGCGGGCCCCTACGAGCAGTACTTC. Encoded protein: CASSLRLAGPYEQYF.

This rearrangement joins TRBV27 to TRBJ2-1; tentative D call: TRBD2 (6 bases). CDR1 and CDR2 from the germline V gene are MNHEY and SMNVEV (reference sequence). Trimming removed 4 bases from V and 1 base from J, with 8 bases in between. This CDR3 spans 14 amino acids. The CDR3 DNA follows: TGTGCCAGCAGTTATGGGGGGTCCTACAATGAGCAGTTCTTC. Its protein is CASSYGGSYNEQFF.